This T cell receptor beta chain was observed in a study of graft-versus-host responses after intestinal transplantation. For this clone: Its antigen is currently unknown.

The CDR3 is 16 residues long. In germline, CDR1 is LGHNA, CDR2 YSLEER. J gave up 5 bases and V 0 bases, and 7 bases lay outside the gene matches. The method was immunoSEQ multiplex PCR; TCRdb's version includes in-frame clones alone and lacks a portion of them. Of approximately 82,000 clones detected, about 93% appear once; the ten largest clones hold 0.95% to 1.3%. Sequenced material: unstimulated CD8+ T cells sorted from spleen or lymph node cells, taken before transplant. V gene TRBV4-3 combines with J gene TRBJ2-1; TRBD2 agrees at 7 bases. The TCR was taken from a human donor who was the organ donor for an intestinal transplant. The CDR3 bases are TGCGCCAGCAGCCAAGATGGGGCGGGAGAGGACAATGAGCAGTTCTTC. It translates to CASSQDGAGEDNEQFF.